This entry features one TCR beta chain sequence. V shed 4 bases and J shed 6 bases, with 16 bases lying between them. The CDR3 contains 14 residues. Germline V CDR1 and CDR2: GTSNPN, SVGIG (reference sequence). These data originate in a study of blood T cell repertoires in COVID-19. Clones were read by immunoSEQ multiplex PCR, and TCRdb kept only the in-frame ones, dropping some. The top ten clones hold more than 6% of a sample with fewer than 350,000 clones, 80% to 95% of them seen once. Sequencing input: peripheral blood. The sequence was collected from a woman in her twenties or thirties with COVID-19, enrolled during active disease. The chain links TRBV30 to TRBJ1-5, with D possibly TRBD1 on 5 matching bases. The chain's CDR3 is CAWTRDGGGQPQHF. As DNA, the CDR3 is TGTGCCTGGACTCGGGACGGGGGGGGTCAGCCCCAGCATTTT. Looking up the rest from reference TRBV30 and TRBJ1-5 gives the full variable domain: SQTIHQWPATLVQPVGSPLSLECTVEGTSNPNLYWYRQAAGRGLQLLFYSVGIGQISSEVPQNLSASRPQDRQFILSSKKLLLSDSGFYLCAWTRDGGGQPQHFGDGTRLSIL.